The table lists the clone carrying this TCR beta chain with a few counts. These data originate in a study of T cell changes during pregnancy in multiple sclerosis. The CDR3 loop spans 13 amino acids. V gave up 3 bases and J gave up 1 base, with 7 bases separating them. CDR1 is KGHSH, CDR2 LQKENI, per germline. Measured with immunoSEQ multiplex PCR; TCRdb has only the in-frame clones, and not every one. The sample lists tens of thousands of clones; about nine tenths were seen once. This chain joins TRBV18 and TRBJ2-7; a weak D match, TRBD1 (6 bases). This TCR derives from a female donor with multiple sclerosis, enrolled in a pregnancy study. Sequences were derived from peripheral blood, sampled in the second trimester of pregnancy. CDR3 sequence reads: CASSPGQSYEQYF. CDR3 coding DNA: TGTGCCAGCTCACCTGGACAGTCCTACGAGCAGTACTTC.